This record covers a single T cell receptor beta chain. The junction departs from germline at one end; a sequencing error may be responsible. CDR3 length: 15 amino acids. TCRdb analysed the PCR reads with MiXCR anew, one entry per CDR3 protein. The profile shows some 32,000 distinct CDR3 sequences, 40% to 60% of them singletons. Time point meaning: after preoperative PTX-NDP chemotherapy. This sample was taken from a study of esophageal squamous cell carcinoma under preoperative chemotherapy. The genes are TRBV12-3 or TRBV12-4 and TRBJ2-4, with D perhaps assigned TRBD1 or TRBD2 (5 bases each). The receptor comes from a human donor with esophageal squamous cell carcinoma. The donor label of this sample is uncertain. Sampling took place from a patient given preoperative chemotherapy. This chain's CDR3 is CGSAPGLGAKNTQYF. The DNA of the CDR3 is TGTGGCAGCGCCCCGGGGCTGGGAGCCAAAAACACTCAGTACTTC.